This is a list of T cell receptor beta chains from one sample in a study of blood T cells in healthy people across ages. MiXCR was run by TCRdb on the 5' RACE reads, yielding one entry per CDR3 protein. The sample lists roughly 830,000 distinct CDR3 sequences, 62% occurring once. Sequenced sample: blood. The source of these receptors is a young man in good health. Both conserved end residues are part of each CDR3. The D gene is left open where the match is weak. Some rows have no size entry. The others give once, few or many, or a class for an expanded clone.

TRBV7-8	NA	NA	TRBJ2-3	CASSPPRESGTDTQYF	TGTGCCAGCAGCCCCCCCAGGGAGTCGGGCACAGATACGCAGTATTTT
TRBV4-2	few	TRBD2	TRBJ2-3	CASSLRTSGSTDTQYF	TGTGCCAGCAGCCTTCGGACTAGCGGAAGCACAGATACGCAGTATTTT
TRBV12-3/TRBV12-4	NA	NA	TRBJ2-3	CASSFLPSGLLKKDTQYF	TGTGCCAGCAGTTTCCTACCCTCGGGGCTGTTGAAGAAAGATACGCAGTATTTT
TRBV14	many	NA	TRBJ2-7	CASSQAGGEQYF	TGTGCCAGCAGCCAAGCAGGAGGCGAGCAGTACTTC
TRBV29-1	NA	TRBD1	TRBJ1-2	CSVSITGAAGYTF	TGCAGCGTCTCCATTACAGGGGCGGCTGGCTACACCTTC
TRBV4-3	NA	NA	TRBJ2-3	CASSQDLGPDTQYF	TGCGCCAGCAGCCAAGATCTCGGTCCAGATACGCAGTATTTT
TRBV6-2/TRBV6-3	once	NA	TRBJ2-4	CASSFSITLAKNIQYF	TGTGCCAGCAGTTTCAGCATAACCCTAGCCAAAAACATTCAGTACTTC
TRBV7-6	once	NA	TRBJ2-6	CASSLAVLGANVLTF	TGTGCCAGCAGCTTAGCGGTCCTTGGGGCCAACGTCCTGACTTTC
TRBV5-1	few	NA	TRBJ1-4	CASSLDSATNEKLFF	TGCGCCAGCAGCTTGGACAGTGCAACTAATGAAAAACTGTTTTTT
TRBV6-2/TRBV6-3	NA	NA	TRBJ2-1	CASGRATGTRMSNEQFF	TGTGCCAGCGGACGGGCGACCGGGACAAGGATGAGCAATGAGCAGTTCTTC
TRBV29-1	NA	NA	TRBJ2-5	CSVEPRGGQETQYF	TGCAGCGTTGAACCCAGGGGGGGTCAAGAGACCCAGTACTTC
TRBV7-6	few	TRBD2	TRBJ2-5	CASSDRGEFETQYF	TGTGCCAGCAGCGACCGGGGGGAATTCGAGACCCAGTACTTC
TRBV11-2	NA	NA	TRBJ2-5	CASSLGGRMETQYF	TGTGCCAGCAGCTTAGGGGGCAGGATGGAGACCCAGTACTTC
TRBV7-2	NA	NA	TRBJ2-3	CASSRPAYGEPQTDTQYF	TGTGCCAGCAGCCGCCCTGCCTACGGGGAGCCACAAACAGATACGCAGTATTTT
TRBV12-3/TRBV12-4	NA	TRBD1	TRBJ2-7	CASSLGGQWKDEQYF	TGTGCCAGCAGTTTAGGGGGACAGTGGAAGGACGAGCAGTACTTC
TRBV9	NA	TRBD2	TRBJ2-1	CASSVALAGGDEQFF	TGTGCCAGCAGCGTAGCACTAGCGGGGGGAGATGAGCAGTTCTTC
TRBV28	NA	NA	TRBJ2-7	CASSLWAGDSYEQYF	TGTGCCAGCAGTTTGTGGGCGGGTGACTCCTACGAGCAGTACTTC
TRBV4-2	once	TRBD2	TRBJ2-3	CASSQEAGRGDTQYF	TGTGCCAGCAGCCAAGAGGCGGGGAGGGGAGATACGCAGTATTTT
TRBV6-2/TRBV6-3	NA	TRBD1	TRBJ1-2	CASRGTGDSNYGYTF	TGTGCCAGCAGAGGGACAGGGGACAGTAACTATGGCTACACCTTC
TRBV4-2	NA	NA	TRBJ1-1	CASSQRRGGTEAFF	TGTGCCAGCAGCCAGCGGAGGGGGGGCACTGAAGCTTTCTTT
TRBV2	NA	TRBD2	TRBJ2-3	CASSDSTSVFMDTQYF	TGTGCCAGCAGTGATAGTACTAGCGTTTTCATGGATACGCAGTATTTT
TRBV7-2	NA	TRBD1	TRBJ1-4	CASRTGQGGEKLFF	TGTGCCAGCAGGACGGGACAGGGAGGGGAAAAACTGTTTTTT
TRBV11-2	NA	TRBD2	TRBJ2-1	CASSAKTSGSLDEQFF	TGTGCCAGCAGCGCAAAGACTAGCGGATCACTAGATGAGCAGTTCTTC
TRBV30	NA	NA	TRBJ1-6	CAWTELLASPLHF	TGTGCCTGGACCGAGCTGTTAGCTTCACCCCTCCACTTT
TRBV5-6	NA	TRBD1	TRBJ1-4	CASSLVPGGNEKLFF	TGTGCCAGCAGCTTGGTGCCAGGGGGCAATGAAAAACTGTTTTTT
TRBV12-3/TRBV12-4	NA	NA	TRBJ2-6	CASTPVGPSSGANVLTF	TGTGCCAGCACCCCGGTAGGGCCGAGCTCTGGGGCCAACGTCCTGACTTTC
TRBV20-1	NA	NA	TRBJ2-1	CSADPTEYNEQFF	TGCAGTGCTGACCCCACGGAGTACAATGAGCAGTTCTTC
TRBV7-2	NA	NA	TRBJ1-3	CASSSPGGANSGNTIYF	TGTGCCAGCAGCTCCCCTGGGGGGGCTAACTCTGGAAACACCATATATTTT
TRBV4-3	many	TRBD1	TRBJ1-2	CASSQDLTETGKAYGYTF	TGCGCCAGCAGCCAAGATCTAACCGAGACAGGGAAAGCCTATGGCTACACCTTC
TRBV11-2	NA	NA	TRBJ2-5	CASRRLELGETQYF	TGTGCCAGCAGACGACTCGAGCTAGGGGAGACCCAGTACTTC
TRBV7-2	NA	NA	TRBJ1-5	CASSSRGANSNQPQHF	TGTGCCAGCAGCTCCCGGGGCGCGAATAGCAATCAGCCCCAGCATTTT
TRBV29-1	NA	NA	TRBJ2-7	CSGEGAYEQYF	TGCAGCGGTGAGGGGGCCTACGAGCAGTACTTC
TRBV5-6	NA	NA	TRBJ2-3	CASSLDLYGGTDTQYF	TGTGCCAGCAGCTTGGATCTTTACGGAGGCACAGATACGCAGTATTTT
TRBV7-9	few	NA	TRBJ2-1	CASSLGGAGNEQFF	TGTGCCAGCAGCTTAGGGGGGGCGGGCAATGAGCAGTTCTTC
TRBV28	NA	NA	TRBJ1-5	CASSFGGGQPQHF	TGTGCCAGCAGTTTCGGGGGAGGACAGCCCCAGCATTTT
TRBV4-1	few	NA	TRBJ2-7	CASSQEPVRGSYEQYF	TGCGCCAGCAGCCAAGAGCCCGTCAGGGGCTCCTACGAGCAGTACTTC
TRBV6-6	NA	NA	TRBJ1-6	CASTPGDRDNSPLHF	TGTGCCAGCACCCCCGGCGACAGAGATAATTCACCCCTCCACTTT
TRBV10-3	NA	TRBD1	TRBJ1-5	CAISESDRGGQPQHF	TGTGCCATCAGTGAGTCCGACAGGGGTGGTCAGCCCCAGCATTTT
TRBV15	few	NA	TRBJ2-3	CATSRDFTTGTDTQYF	TGTGCCACCAGCAGGGATTTCACTACTGGCACAGATACGCAGTATTTT
TRBV7-2	NA	NA	TRBJ2-3	CASSLGLPRLPDTQYF	TGTGCCAGCAGCTTAGGACTTCCCAGACTCCCAGATACGCAGTATTTT
TRBV28	few	TRBD2	TRBJ2-1	CASSPPGLAGGNEQFF	TGTGCCAGCAGTCCGCCGGGACTAGCGGGGGGCAATGAGCAGTTCTTC
TRBV7-2	NA	TRBD1	TRBJ2-7	CASRDRGHYEQYF	TGTGCCAGCCGGGACAGGGGGCACTACGAGCAGTACTTC
TRBV5-1	few	NA	TRBJ1-2	CASSDQGGDYGYTF	TGCGCCAGCAGCGACCAAGGGGGGGATTATGGCTACACCTTC
TRBV3-1	few	NA	TRBJ2-3	CASSQEFQVYEDTQYF	TGTGCCAGCAGCCAAGAATTTCAAGTCTATGAAGATACGCAGTATTTT
TRBV15	few	NA	TRBJ2-3	CATSRDLATDTQYF	TGTGCCACCAGCAGAGATCTCGCCACAGATACGCAGTATTTT
TRBV5-1	NA	TRBD1	TRBJ1-1	CASSDADRGMNTEAFF	TGCGCCAGCAGCGATGCAGACAGGGGGATGAACACTGAAGCTTTCTTT
TRBV9	NA	NA	TRBJ1-2	CASSPGAGYAYGYTF	TGTGCCAGCAGCCCTGGCGCGGGGTATGCCTATGGCTACACCTTC
TRBV7-9	many	NA	TRBJ2-7	CASSLGTNEQYF	TGTGCCAGCAGCTTAGGGACAAACGAGCAGTACTTC
TRBV12-3/TRBV12-4	NA	NA	TRBJ1-1	CASKYTEAFF	TGTGCCAGCAAATACACTGAAGCTTTCTTT
TRBV29-1	NA	NA	TRBJ2-1	CSVLSPWDNEQFF	TGCAGCGTTCTATCGCCGTGGGACAATGAGCAGTTCTTC
TRBV5-1	NA	NA	TRBJ1-1	CASSLQGEMNTEAFF	TGCGCCAGCAGCTTGCAGGGAGAGATGAACACTGAAGCTTTCTTT
TRBV12-3/TRBV12-4	few	NA	TRBJ1-2	CASSLWEIDYGYTF	TGTGCCAGCAGTTTGTGGGAAATAGACTATGGCTACACCTTC
TRBV3-1	NA	NA	TRBJ2-3	CASSARDTTDTQYF	TGTGCCAGCAGCGCACGGGACACCACAGATACGCAGTATTTT
TRBV28	few	NA	TRBJ1-2	CASSPPPRQGNYGYTF	TGTGCCAGCAGCCCCCCCCCCAGGCAGGGCAACTATGGCTACACCTTC